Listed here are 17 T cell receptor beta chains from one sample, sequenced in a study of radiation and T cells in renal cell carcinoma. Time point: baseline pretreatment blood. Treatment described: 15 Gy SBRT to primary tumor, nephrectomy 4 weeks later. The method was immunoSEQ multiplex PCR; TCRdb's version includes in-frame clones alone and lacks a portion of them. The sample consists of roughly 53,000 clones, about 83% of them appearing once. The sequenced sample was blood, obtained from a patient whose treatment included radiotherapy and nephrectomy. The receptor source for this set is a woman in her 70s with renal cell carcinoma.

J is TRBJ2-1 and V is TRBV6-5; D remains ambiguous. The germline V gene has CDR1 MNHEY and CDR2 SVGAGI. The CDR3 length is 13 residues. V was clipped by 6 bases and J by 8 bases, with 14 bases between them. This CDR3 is CASRDANFYEQFF. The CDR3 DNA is TGTGCCAGCAGAGACGCGAATTTCTATGAGCAGTTCTTC.

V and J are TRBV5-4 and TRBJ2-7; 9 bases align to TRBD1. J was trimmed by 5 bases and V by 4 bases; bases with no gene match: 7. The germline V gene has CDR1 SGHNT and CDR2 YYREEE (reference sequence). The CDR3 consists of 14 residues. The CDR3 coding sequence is TGTGCCAGCAGCGACAGGGGGAGTCGGCACGAGCAGTACTTC. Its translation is CASSDRGSRHEQYF.

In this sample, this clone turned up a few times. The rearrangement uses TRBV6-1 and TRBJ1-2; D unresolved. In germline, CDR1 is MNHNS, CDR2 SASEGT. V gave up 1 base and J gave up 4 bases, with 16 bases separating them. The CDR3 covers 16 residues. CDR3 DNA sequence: TGTGCCAGCAGTGAAGAGGGAGAGGGATGGGGCTATGGCTACACCTTC. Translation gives CASSEEGEGWGYGYTF.

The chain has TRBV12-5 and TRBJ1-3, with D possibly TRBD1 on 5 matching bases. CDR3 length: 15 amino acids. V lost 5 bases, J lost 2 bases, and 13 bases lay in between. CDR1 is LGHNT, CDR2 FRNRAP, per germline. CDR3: CASGRGPGPGNTIYF. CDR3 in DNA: TGTGCTAGTGGTAGAGGGCCGGGGCCTGGAAACACCATATATTTT.

The CDR3 loop is CAIKWNPEGDSGNTIYF. The CDR3 coding sequence is TGTGCCATCAAATGGAACCCCGAGGGAGACTCTGGAAACACCATATATTTT. V and J are TRBV10-3 and TRBJ1-3; D gene uncertain. The CDR3 length is 17 residues. Germline assignment: CDR1 ENHRY and CDR2 SYGVKD. V was pared by 7 bases and J by 0 bases, with 19 bases between.

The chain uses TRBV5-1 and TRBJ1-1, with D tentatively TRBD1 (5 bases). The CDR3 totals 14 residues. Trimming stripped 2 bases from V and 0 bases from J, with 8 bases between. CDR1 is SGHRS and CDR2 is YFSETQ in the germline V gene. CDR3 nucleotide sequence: TGCGCCAGCAGCTTAGACAGAATGAACACTGAAGCTTTCTTT. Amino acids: CASSLDRMNTEAFF.

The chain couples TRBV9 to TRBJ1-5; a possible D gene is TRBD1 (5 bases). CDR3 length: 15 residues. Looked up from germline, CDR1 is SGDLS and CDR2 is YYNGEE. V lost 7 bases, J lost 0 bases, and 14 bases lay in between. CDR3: CASGAGRNSNQPQHF. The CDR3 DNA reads TGTGCCAGCGGGGCAGGGAGAAATAGCAATCAGCCCCAGCATTTT. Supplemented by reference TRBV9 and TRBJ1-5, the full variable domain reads DSGVTQTPKHLITATGQRVTLRCSPRSGDLSVYWYQQSLDQGLQFLIQYYNGEERAKGNILERFSAQQFPDLHSELNLSSLELGDSALYFCASGAGRNSNQPQHFGDGTRLSIL.

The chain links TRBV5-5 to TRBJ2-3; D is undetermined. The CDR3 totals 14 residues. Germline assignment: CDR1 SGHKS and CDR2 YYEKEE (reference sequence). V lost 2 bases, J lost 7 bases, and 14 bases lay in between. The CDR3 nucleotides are TGTGCCAGCAGCTTAGGCGGCCAGGCGAATACGCAGTATTTT. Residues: CASSLGGQANTQYF. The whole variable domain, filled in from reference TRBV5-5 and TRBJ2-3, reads DAGVTQSPTHLIKTRGQQVTLRCSPISGHKSVSWYQQVLGQGPQFIFQYYEKEERGRGNFPDRFSARQFPNYSSELNVNALLLGDSALYLCASSLGGQANTQYFGPGTRLTVL.

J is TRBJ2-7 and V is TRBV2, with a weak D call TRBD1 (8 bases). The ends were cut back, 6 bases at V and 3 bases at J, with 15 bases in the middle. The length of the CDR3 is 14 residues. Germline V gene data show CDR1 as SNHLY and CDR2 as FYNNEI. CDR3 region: CASRLQGEGYEQYF. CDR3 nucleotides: TGTGCCAGCAGGTTACAGGGGGAGGGCTACGAGCAGTACTTC.

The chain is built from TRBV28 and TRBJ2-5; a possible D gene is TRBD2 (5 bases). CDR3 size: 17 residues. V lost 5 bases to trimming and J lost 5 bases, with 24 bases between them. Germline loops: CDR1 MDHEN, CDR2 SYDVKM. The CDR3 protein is CASSNPGYTSPGETQYF. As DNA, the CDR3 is TGTGCCAGCAGTAACCCGGGTTACACTTCCCCGGGGGAGACCCAGTACTTC.

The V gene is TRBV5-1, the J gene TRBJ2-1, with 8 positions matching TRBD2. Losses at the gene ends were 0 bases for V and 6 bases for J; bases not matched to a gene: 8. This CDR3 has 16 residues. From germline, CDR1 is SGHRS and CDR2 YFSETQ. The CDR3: CASSLAGSGRINEQFF. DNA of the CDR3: TGCGCCAGCAGCTTGGCCGGGAGCGGGAGAATCAATGAGCAGTTCTTC.

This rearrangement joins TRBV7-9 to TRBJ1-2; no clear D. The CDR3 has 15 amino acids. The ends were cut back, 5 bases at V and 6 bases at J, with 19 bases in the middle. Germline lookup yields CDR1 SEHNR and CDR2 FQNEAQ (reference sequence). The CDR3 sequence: CASSVKAGISDGYTF. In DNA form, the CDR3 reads TGTGCCAGCAGCGTAAAGGCAGGTATCAGCGATGGCTACACCTTC.

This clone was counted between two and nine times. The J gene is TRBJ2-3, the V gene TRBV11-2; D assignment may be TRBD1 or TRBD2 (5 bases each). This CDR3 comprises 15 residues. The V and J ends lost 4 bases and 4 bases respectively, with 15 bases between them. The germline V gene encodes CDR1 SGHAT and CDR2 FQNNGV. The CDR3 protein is CASSWGSGLADTQYF. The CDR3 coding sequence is TGTGCCAGCAGCTGGGGGTCGGGGTTAGCAGATACGCAGTATTTT.

Here the CDR3 DNA reads TGTGCCAGCAGCTTAGGGGGCGGACCGGGAGAAAAACTGTTTTTT. Its translation: CASSLGGGPGEKLFF. The rearrangement links TRBV11-2 to TRBJ1-4; perhaps TRBD1 as D (5 bases). Trimming removed 1 base at V and 8 bases at J, with 14 bases between. The CDR3 is made up of 15 amino acids. The V gene's germline CDR1 is SGHAT and CDR2 FQNNGV.

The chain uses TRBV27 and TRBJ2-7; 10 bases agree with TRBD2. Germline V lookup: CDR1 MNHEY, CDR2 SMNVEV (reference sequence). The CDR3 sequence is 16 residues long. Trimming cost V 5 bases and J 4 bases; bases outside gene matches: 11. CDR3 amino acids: CASSLTRLAGAYEQYF. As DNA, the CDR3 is TGTGCCAGCAGTCTAACACGGCTAGCGGGAGCATACGAGCAGTACTTC.

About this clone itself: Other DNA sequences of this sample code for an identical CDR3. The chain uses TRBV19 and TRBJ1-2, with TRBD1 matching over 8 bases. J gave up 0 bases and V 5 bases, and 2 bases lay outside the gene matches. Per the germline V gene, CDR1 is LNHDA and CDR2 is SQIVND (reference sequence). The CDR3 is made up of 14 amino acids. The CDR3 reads CASSRTGSNYGYTF. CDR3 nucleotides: TGTGCCAGTAGTCGGACAGGGTCTAACTATGGCTACACCTTC.

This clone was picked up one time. The CDR3 bases are TGCGCCAGCAGCCAAGCTCACGTACAGGGGAACTATGGCTACACCTTC. Its translation is CASSQAHVQGNYGYTF. The V call is TRBV4-3, the J call TRBJ1-2, with TRBD1 matching over 7 bases. The CDR3 spans 16 residues. Germline CDR1 reads LGHNA; CDR2 reads YSLEER. The trim removed 1 base at V and 2 bases at J, leaving 7 bases unmatched.